This paragraph reports one TCR beta chain. This entry belongs to a study of Graves' ophthalmopathy and Graves' hyperthyroidism. Scientists amplified the TCR beta CDR3 regions from RNA transcripts. After a first-round RT-PCR with HTBI primers, a second-round multiplex PCR was run. TCRdb reprocessed the multiplex PCR reads with MiXCR, giving one entry per CDR3 protein. The sample contains hundreds of thousands of distinct CDR3 sequences, roughly 39% of which appear only once. J gave up 9 bases and V 7 bases, and 8 bases lay outside the gene matches. CDR3 length: 14 residues. The sample comprised peripheral blood. This receptor was obtained from an adult man with Graves' ophthalmopathy. V usage is TRBV12-3 or TRBV12-4 and J usage is TRBJ1-6, with 8 bases that match TRBD1. The CDR3 DNA reads TGTGCCAGCACTCGGGGGCAGGGGGCTTCACCCCTCCACTTT. Encoded protein: CASTRGQGASPLHF.